One and the same sample provided the 25 T cell receptor beta chains below, sequenced in a study of technical replicates of blood from a few donors. Sequencing used immunoSEQ multiplex PCR; TCRdb keeps in-frame clones, though not all of them. In the table there are around 83,000 clones, 90% to 95% of which are singletons. What was sequenced was T cells isolated from PBMCs. These receptors were collected from a human donor in good health.

The chain is built from TRBV4-2 and TRBJ2-7; 12 bases are shared with TRBD2. V gave up 3 bases and J gave up 3 bases; unmatched junction bases: 6. Germline loops: CDR1 LGHNA, CDR2 YNFKEQ. The CDR3 is 16 amino acids. As DNA, the CDR3 is TGTGCCAGCAGCCAGGAACTAGCGGGAGGAGGCTACGAGCAGTACTTC. Protein sequence: CASSQELAGGGYEQYF.

The rearrangement links TRBV9 to TRBJ2-7, with 9 positions matching TRBD2. The CDR3 contains 14 residues. The trim removed 5 bases at V and 2 bases at J, leaving 5 bases unmatched. Germline loops: CDR1 SGDLS, CDR2 YYNGEE. The CDR3 region has the DNA TGTGCCAGCAGTCCCGCGGGGGGGGCCTACGAGCAGTACTTC. This encodes CASSPAGGAYEQYF. Combining the CDR3 with reference TRBV9 and TRBJ2-7 gives the whole variable domain DSGVTQTPKHLITATGQRVTLRCSPRSGDLSVYWYQQSLDQGLQFLIQYYNGEERAKGNILERFSAQQFPDLHSELNLSSLELGDSALYFCASSPAGGAYEQYFGPGTRLTVT.

The chain carries TRBV7-6 and TRBJ1-1, with D maybe TRBD1 (6 bases). CDR3 size: 15 residues. Germline V CDR1 and CDR2: SGHVS, FNYEAQ. Between the trimmed V and J ends, which lost 2 bases and 6 bases, there was a span of 16 bases. This CDR3 reads CASSLMGGGRAEAFF. CDR3 in DNA: TGTGCCAGCAGCTTAATGGGCGGGGGGCGCGCTGAAGCTTTCTTT.

The chain employs TRBV9 and TRBJ2-1; the D is unclear. The CDR3 extends over 12 amino acids. The V end lost 3 bases, the J end lost 9 bases, and 10 bases lay between the germline ends. Germline V CDR1 and CDR2: SGDLS, YYNGEE. CDR3: CASSATSGEQFF. DNA of the CDR3: TGTGCCAGCAGCGCAACGAGTGGTGAGCAGTTCTTC.

The chain carries TRBV19 and TRBJ2-5, with a weak D call TRBD2 (6 bases). The CDR3 contains 18 residues. Germline V CDR1 and CDR2: LNHDA, SQIVND (reference sequence). V lost 3 bases, J lost 1 base, and 21 bases lay in between. DNA for the CDR3: TGTGCCAGTAGTATCTCTCGTGGGGCAGGGACTTCCCAAGAGACCCAGTACTTC. It encodes CASSISRGAGTSQETQYF.

This rearrangement joins TRBV27 to TRBJ1-5; D gene uncertain. CDR1 is MNHEY and CDR2 is SMNVEV in the germline V gene (reference sequence). This CDR3 spans 14 amino acids. V was pared by 4 bases and J by 5 bases, with 12 bases between. CDR3 bases: TGTGCCAGCAGTTCTTTAATCGTCGATCAGCCCCAGCATTTT. The encoded protein is CASSSLIVDQPQHF.

The chain recombines TRBV5-1 with TRBJ2-7, with a weak D call TRBD1 (7 bases). The V and J ends lost 2 bases and 3 bases respectively, with 15 bases between them. The CDR3 is made up of 15 amino acids. In germline, CDR1 is SGHRS, CDR2 YFSETQ. CDR3 protein: CASSFRGAPYYEQYF. For the CDR3, the DNA is TGCGCCAGCAGCTTCAGGGGGGCCCCTTACTACGAGCAGTACTTC.

The chain carries TRBV19 and TRBJ2-2; D unclear. Trimming removed 3 bases from V and 6 bases from J, with 14 bases in between. CDR3 length equals 15 residues. CDR1 LNHDA and CDR2 SQIVND come from the germline V gene (reference sequence). The CDR3 nucleotides are TGTGCCAGTAGTATGTTGGCTAGTTTCGCCGGGGAGCTGTTTTTT. Its translation is CASSMLASFAGELFF.

This clone appeared a few times. The DNA of the CDR3 is TGTGCCAGCAGCCCCACAGGGTCCCAGAATACGCAGTATTTT. The encoded protein is CASSPTGSQNTQYF. This chain uses TRBV7-3 with TRBJ2-3; D perhaps matches TRBD1 (6 bases). The germline CDR1 and CDR2 sequences are SGHTA and FQGTGA. This CDR3 is built from 14 residues. With 5 bases removed from V and 7 bases from J, the gap between germline ends came to 16 bases.

The chain joins TRBV7-9 to TRBJ2-7; a weak D match, TRBD1 (6 bases). V shed 5 bases and J shed 2 bases, with 13 bases lying between them. CDR1 and CDR2 from the germline V gene are SEHNR and FQNEAQ (reference sequence). The CDR3 is 14 amino acids. CDR3: CASSPRAGAYEQYF. Written as DNA, the CDR3 is TGTGCCAGCAGCCCCCGTGCAGGGGCCTACGAGCAGTACTTC. The variable domain in full, with the rest retrieved from reference TRBV7-9 and TRBJ2-7, is DTGVSQNPRHKITKRGQNVTFRCDPISEHNRLYWYRQTLGQGPEFLTYFQNEAQLEKSRLLSDRFSAERPKGSFSTLEIQRTEQGDSAMYLCASSPRAGAYEQYFGPGTRLTVT.

The chain combines TRBV7-6 with TRBJ2-1; 7 nucleotides agree with TRBD2. Germline V lookup: CDR1 SGHVS, CDR2 FNYEAQ. The CDR3 is 15 amino acids. Trimming cost V 7 bases and J 0 bases; bases outside gene matches: 6. In DNA form, the CDR3 reads TGTGCCAGCACGGGGGGTTCTAGCTCCTACAATGAGCAGTTCTTC. It translates to CASTGGSSSYNEQFF.

The chain links TRBV6-5 to TRBJ2-7; TRBD1 aligns across 10 bases. V gave up 9 bases and J gave up 2 bases; unmatched junction bases: 4. The CDR3 runs to 13 residues. In germline, CDR1 is MNHEY, CDR2 SVGAGI. The CDR3 DNA follows: TGTGCCAGTGGCGGGACAGGGGCCTACGAGCAGTACTTC. This translates into CASGGTGAYEQYF.

The V call is TRBV6-6, the J call TRBJ2-7; TRBD1 matches at 7 bases. The CDR3 covers 12 residues. Germline CDR1 MNHNY, CDR2 SVGAGI (reference sequence). V lost 8 bases to trimming and J lost 4 bases; unmatched junction nucleotides: 5. Written as DNA, the CDR3 is TGTGCCAGCCGTGGGACAGAATACGAGCAGTACTTC. Protein sequence: CASRGTEYEQYF.

The chain is built from TRBV18 and TRBJ2-5; D is unresolved. The CDR3 loop spans 12 amino acids. V was pared by 3 bases and J by 5 bases, with 7 bases between. CDR1 is KGHSH and CDR2 is LQKENI in the germline V gene. For the CDR3, the DNA is TGTGCCAGCTCACCTCGGTTGGAGACCCAGTACTTC. Protein product: CASSPRLETQYF.

V is TRBV27 and J is TRBJ1-5; the D is unclear. This CDR3 is built from 14 residues. Germline CDR1 and CDR2: MNHEY and SMNVEV (reference sequence). V lost 5 bases and J lost 7, with 15 bases in between. The CDR3, as DNA: TGTGCCAGCAGTGAGGGCCTAGCGGGGCAGCCCCAGCATTTT. This sequence encodes CASSEGLAGQPQHF.

This chain joins TRBV29-1 and TRBJ2-1, with 12 bases matching TRBD2. J gave up 9 bases and V 4 bases, and 4 bases lay outside the gene matches. CDR1 and CDR2 (germline): SQVTM, ANQGSEA. This CDR3 comprises 13 residues. The CDR3 nucleotides read TGCAGCGTTGTTCTAGCGGGAGGGCCTGAGCAGTTCTTC. Translation gives CSVVLAGGPEQFF.

This chain connects TRBV7-2 to TRBJ1-1; D is unclear. V lost 4 bases and J lost 5, with 14 bases in between. The CDR3 extends over 14 amino acids. In germline, CDR1 is SGHTA, CDR2 FQGNSA. CDR3 sequence: CASSYVAVGTEAFF. The DNA for the CDR3 is TGTGCCAGCAGCTATGTTGCGGTAGGAACTGAAGCTTTCTTT.

The chain links TRBV18 to TRBJ1-5, with D maybe TRBD1 (6 bases). Trimming took 2 bases from V and 1 from J, leaving 12 bases between them. The CDR3 has 16 amino acids. The germline gives CDR1 KGHSH, CDR2 LQKENI. CDR3 bases: TGTGCCAGCTCACCAGACGCGGGGGCCAGCAATCAGCCCCAGCATTTT. It encodes CASSPDAGASNQPQHF.

This sequence joins TRBV19 and TRBJ2-7, with D perhaps TRBD2 (5 bases). This CDR3 is built from 18 residues. V was pared by 3 bases and J by 0 bases, with 21 bases between. The V gene's germline CDR1 is LNHDA and CDR2 SQIVND (reference sequence). CDR3 amino acids: CASSITAIRGRLSYEQYF. As DNA, the CDR3 is TGTGCCAGTAGTATTACCGCAATCCGGGGTCGGCTCTCCTACGAGCAGTACTTC.

The rearrangement joins TRBV6-1 to TRBJ1-3, with TRBD1 identical over 9 bases. With V trimmed by 6 bases and J by 2 bases, 20 bases remained unmatched. This CDR3 has 20 amino acids. Germline assignment: CDR1 MNHNS and CDR2 SASEGT. The CDR3 nucleotides read TGTGCCAGCAGCGAATTTCCTTTCCTGGACCGGGACAGGGCTGGAAACACCATATATTTT. Translation: CASSEFPFLDRDRAGNTIYF.

This clone was detected once. The chain couples TRBV10-3 to TRBJ1-4; D possibly corresponds to TRBD1 (6 bases). This CDR3 has 15 amino acids. Germline CDR1 is ENHRY and CDR2 is SYGVKD. V was trimmed by 4 bases and J by 6 bases, leaving 15 bases between them. DNA for the CDR3: TGTGCCATCAGTGGAGGTAGGGACACCGATGAAAAACTGTTTTTT. It specifies CAISGGRDTDEKLFF.

This clone showed up just once. The chain recombines TRBV5-1 with TRBJ1-1; D not resolved. Germline-derived CDR1 and CDR2 are SGHRS and YFSETQ. The V end was cut by 4 bases, the J end by 4 bases, with 11 bases between. The CDR3 runs 13 residues. CDR3 DNA sequence: TGCGCCAGCAGCCCCGGACTGAGCACTGAAGCTTTCTTT. It yields the protein CASSPGLSTEAFF.

The rearrangement uses TRBV27 and TRBJ1-2; TRBD1 matches 7 bases. Germline V gives CDR1 MNHEY, CDR2 SMNVEV (reference sequence). J gave up 2 bases and V 5 bases, and 11 bases lay outside the gene matches. The CDR3 spans 16 residues. The CDR3 nucleotides read TGTGCCAGCAGTACACGACGACAGGGTTTGAACTATGGCTACACCTTC. Translation gives CASSTRRQGLNYGYTF.

This chain connects TRBV14 to TRBJ2-1; 7 bases map to TRBD1. Germline CDR1 SGHDN, CDR2 FVKESK. V dropped 1 base and J dropped 9; count of bases not matched to a gene: 6. The CDR3 is 14 amino acids. CDR3 region: CASSQVTGIGEQFF. CDR3 DNA sequence: TGTGCCAGCAGCCAAGTGACAGGGATCGGTGAGCAGTTCTTC. The entire variable domain, with the rest obtained from reference TRBV14 and TRBJ2-1, is as follows: EAGVTQFPSHSVIEKGQTVTLRCDPISGHDNLYWYRRVMGKEIKFLLHFVKESKQDESGMPNNRFLAERTGGTYSTLKVQPAELEDSGVYFCASSQVTGIGEQFFGPGTRLTVL.

This clone was recorded a few times. The CDR3 region is CASSLVGEGEAFF. CDR3 coding DNA: TGTGCCAGCAGCTTAGTAGGGGAAGGTGAAGCTTTCTTT. The rearrangement links TRBV7-9 to TRBJ1-1, with D possibly being TRBD1 (5 bases). Trimming cost V 1 base and J 7 bases, with 10 bases left between them. Germline values: CDR1 SEHNR, CDR2 FQNEAQ (reference sequence). CDR3 length: 13 amino acids. Drawing the rest from reference TRBV7-9 and TRBJ1-1, the complete variable domain is DTGVSQNPRHKITKRGQNVTFRCDPISEHNRLYWYRQTLGQGPEFLTYFQNEAQLEKSRLLSDRFSAERPKGSFSTLEIQRTEQGDSAMYLCASSLVGEGEAFFGQGTRLTVV.